Presented here are 21 T cell receptor beta chains from one specimen sequenced in a study of T-cell reconstitution after alpha-beta-depleted transplantation in children. Unique molecular identifiers were incorporated when the TCRbeta library was constructed. One entry per CDR3 protein results from TCRdb running MiXCR on the PCR reads. The sample lists about 110,000 distinct CDR3 sequences, approximately 10% occurring once. Specimen: PBMCs, collected before TCRalphabeta/CD19-depleted stem cell transplant. The receptors come from a boy aged 2 to 10 with acute lymphoblastic leukemia, due to receive a stem cell transplant.

This clonotype was recorded many times. The chain employs TRBV5-5 and TRBJ1-1; no clear D. The CDR3 has 12 residues. Trimming shortened V by 5 bases and J by 11 bases, and 16 bases separated the two germline ends. Germline V gene lookup returns CDR1 SGHKS and CDR2 YYEKEE (reference sequence). CDR3 nucleotides: TGTGCCAGCAGTCGGGGAGAGGGAAGCGCTTTCTTT. Protein sequence: CASSRGEGSAFF.

This clonotype has only a few counts. The CDR3 sequence is CASSYQVGNQPQHF. The CDR3, as DNA: TGTGCCAGCAGTTATCAGGTGGGGAATCAGCCCCAGCATTTT. The V and J genes are TRBV28 and TRBJ1-5; D ambiguous. The germline CDR1 and CDR2 sequences are MDHEN and SYDVKM. The V end lost 4 bases, the J end lost 4 bases, and 11 bases lay between the germline ends. The CDR3 is 14 residues long.

The V call is TRBV6-1, the J call TRBJ1-2; 9 nucleotides align to TRBD1. V gave up 6 bases and J gave up 6 bases; unmatched junction bases: 11. There are 15 residues in the CDR3. Germline lookup yields CDR1 MNHNS and CDR2 SASEGT. CDR3 region: CASSFVTGQGNGYTF. In DNA, the CDR3 is TGTGCCAGCAGCTTCGTGACCGGACAGGGGAATGGCTACACCTTC.

This clonotype was recorded a few times. This rearrangement joins TRBV20-1 to TRBJ1-2; D is unclear. V dropped 7 bases and J dropped 0 bases, with 6 bases sitting between them. This CDR3 contains 11 residues. From germline, CDR1 is DFQATT and CDR2 SNEGSKA (reference sequence). For the CDR3, the DNA is TGCAGTGGTGGGGCTAACTATGGCTACACCTTC. It codes for CSGGANYGYTF.

Many counts were recorded for this clonotype. The chain links TRBV12-3 or TRBV12-4 to TRBJ2-1; 8 nucleotides line up with TRBD2. CDR3 length: 15 residues. Trimming cost V 5 bases and J 6 bases; bases outside gene matches: 9. The CDR3 loop is CASSPWVAGGNEQFF. As DNA, the CDR3 is TGTGCCAGCAGTCCCTGGGTGGCGGGAGGCAATGAGCAGTTCTTC.

This clonotype was counted ten times or more. CDR3 bases: TGTGCCAGCAGCTTAGCGTTAGGGTGGACAGGGGAGTTCGCGAACACCGGGGAGCTGTTTTTT. Translated, it gives CASSLALGWTGEFANTGELFF. The chain uses TRBV11-1 and TRBJ2-2; 9 bases align to TRBD1. Germline assignment: CDR1 SGHAT and CDR2 FQDESV (reference sequence). The length of the CDR3 is 21 residues. Germline trimming cut 0 bases from V and 0 bases from J; bases unmatched to any gene: 14.

This clonotype was observed a few times. The V call is TRBV20-1, the J call TRBJ2-1, with TRBD2 identical over 9 bases. Trimming cost V 5 bases and J 9 bases; bases outside gene matches: 11. The CDR3 contains 14 residues. The germline CDR1 and CDR2 sequences are DFQATT and SNEGSKA (reference sequence). CDR3 region: CSAAAGGPHFEQFF. The CDR3 bases are TGCAGTGCTGCCGCGGGAGGGCCCCATTTTGAGCAGTTCTTC.

This clonotype has only a few counts. The rearrangement links TRBV5-1 to TRBJ2-1, with TRBD2 matching over 7 bases. Losses at the gene ends were 0 bases for V and 4 bases for J; bases not matched to a gene: 7. The CDR3 sequence is 16 residues long. The germline CDR1 and CDR2 sequences are SGHRS and YFSETQ. Written as DNA, the CDR3 is TGCGCCAGCAGCTTGGCCGGTGGGACTACTTACAATGAGCAGTTCTTC. Its translation: CASSLAGGTTYNEQFF.

The table lists this clonotype with many counts. The chain joins TRBV6-5 to TRBJ2-2, with a tentative D call TRBD2 (6 bases). From germline, CDR1 is MNHEY and CDR2 SVGAGI. The CDR3 has 15 amino acids. V was trimmed by 2 bases and J by 4 bases, leaving 11 bases between them. The CDR3 nucleotides are TGTGCCAGCAGTTACCGGCGGGGCCGCACCGGGGAGCTGTTTTTT. Translation gives CASSYRRGRTGELFF.

This clonotype came up many times. V usage is TRBV7-8 and J usage is TRBJ2-1; tentative D call: TRBD1 (5 bases). V lost 1 base and J lost 4, with 14 bases in between. Germline CDR1 reads SGHVS; CDR2 reads FQNEAQ. The CDR3 length is 16 residues. The CDR3 sequence: CASSLGGPTFYNEQFF. For the CDR3, the DNA is TGTGCCAGCAGCTTAGGGGGCCCTACCTTTTACAATGAGCAGTTCTTC.

This chain links TRBV5-1 with TRBJ1-5; 9 bases map to TRBD1. Germline V gives CDR1 SGHRS, CDR2 YFSETQ. The CDR3 contains 15 residues. V dropped 6 bases and J dropped 3; count of bases not matched to a gene: 7. The CDR3 DNA reads as TGCGCCAGCACCCCTACAGGGGGCTTCAATCAGCCCCAGCATTTT. This codes for CASTPTGGFNQPQHF.

The V call is TRBV5-1, the J call TRBJ2-2; D ambiguous. The CDR3 is made up of 14 amino acids. Germline values: CDR1 SGHRS, CDR2 YFSETQ. V lost 5 bases to trimming and J lost 5 bases, with 13 bases between them. The CDR3 spells CASRAQVDTGELFF. The CDR3 nucleotides read TGCGCCAGCAGAGCGCAGGTTGATACCGGGGAGCTGTTTTTT.

This clonotype appeared a few times. The V gene is TRBV7-3, the J gene TRBJ2-7; TRBD1 matches 7 bases. V lost 5 bases to trimming and J lost 4 bases; unmatched junction nucleotides: 8. CDR3 length equals 14 residues. CDR1 SGHTA and CDR2 FQGTGA come from the germline V gene. Written as DNA, the CDR3 is TGTGCCAGCAGCGTGAGCCCGGGACAGTACGAGCAGTACTTC. Its protein product is CASSVSPGQYEQYF.

Many counts were recorded for this clonotype. The chain couples TRBV25-1 to TRBJ2-7; TRBD2 might be the D (5 bases). Germline V gene sequence: CDR1 MGHDK, CDR2 SYGVNS. There are 13 residues in the CDR3. Trimming removed 5 bases from V and 7 bases from J, with 15 bases in between. Here the CDR3 DNA reads TGTGCCAGCAGTTCTTCCGGAGGAAGGGAGCAGTACTTC. This sequence encodes CASSSSGGREQYF.

This clonotype was observed a handful of times. DNA for the CDR3: TGTGCCAGCAGCCTCGGGGGGACAGGGAGGGACGAGCAGTACTTC. Translating it yields CASSLGGTGRDEQYF. The rearrangement joins TRBV11-2 to TRBJ2-7, with 9 positions matching TRBD1. CDR1 and CDR2 (germline): SGHAT, FQNNGV. The J segment lost 5 bases and the V segment lost 5 bases, leaving 10 bases of the junction unmatched. The CDR3 spans 15 residues.

This clonotype was detected a few times. This sequence joins TRBV20-1 and TRBJ2-1, with 8 bases identical to TRBD2. The germline V gene encodes CDR1 DFQATT and CDR2 SNEGSKA (reference sequence). The CDR3 runs to 14 residues. The V and J ends lost 3 bases and 2 bases, in that order; junction bases with no gene match: 3. Here the CDR3 DNA reads TGCAGTGCTAGCCGGGAGGGGCCCTACAATGAGCAGTTCTTC. Its protein is CSASREGPYNEQFF.

The genes are TRBV30 and TRBJ2-7, with D tentatively TRBD2 (7 bases). The CDR3 covers 14 residues. Trimming took 0 bases from V and 0 from J, leaving 9 bases between them. Germline CDR1 is GTSNPN and CDR2 is SVGIG (reference sequence). CDR3 sequence reads: CAWSVGGDSYEQYF. The CDR3, as DNA: TGTGCCTGGAGTGTAGGGGGGGACTCCTACGAGCAGTACTTC.

The rearrangement uses TRBV12-3 or TRBV12-4 and TRBJ2-7, with 7 bases aligning to TRBD1. V lost 5 bases to trimming and J lost 5 bases; unmatched junction nucleotides: 9. CDR3 length equals 14 residues. The CDR3 is CASSLHRGIDEQYF. Here the CDR3 DNA reads TGTGCCAGCAGTCTTCACAGGGGAATCGACGAGCAGTACTTC.

This clonotype was seen at least ten times. This chain connects TRBV12-3 or TRBV12-4 to TRBJ1-4, with no clear D. The V end lost 3 bases, the J end lost 8 bases, and 7 bases lay between the germline ends. This CDR3 comprises 12 residues. Here the CDR3 reads CASSLAGEKLFF. The CDR3 nucleotides read TGTGCCAGCAGTTTGGCAGGCGAAAAACTGTTTTTT.

This clonotype was found many times. The junction does not match germline at one end; this may be a read error. The CDR3 bases are TGTGCCAGCAGCTTTAGTCCTAGCGGGCTCTTAATCTTC. Its protein is CASSFSPSGLLIF. J is TRBJ2-1 and V is TRBV7-9; 8 nucleotides line up with TRBD2. This CDR3 region has 13 residues. In germline, CDR1 is SEHNR, CDR2 FQNEAQ (reference sequence).

This clonotype has more than one count but fewer than ten. At one end the junction does not follow the germline gene, possibly because of a read error. This chain connects TRBV25-1 to TRBJ1-1; D gene unclear. Germline CDR1 and CDR2: MGHDK and SYGVNS. The CDR3 runs 12 residues. CDR3: CASSAVGQNSVF. The CDR3 coding sequence is TGTGCCAGCAGTGCAGTGGGCCAAAATAGCGTCTTT.